The 21 T cell receptor beta chains below all came from one sample that was sequenced in a study of shared clonotypes between healthy human individuals. Only in-frame clones appear in the TCRdb table, and some are missing; sequencing was by immunoSEQ multiplex PCR. Found here are about 1.1 million clones, approximately 75% of them singletons; the top ten hold 0.85% to 1%. Sequences were obtained from memory CD4+ T cells from PBMCs. Subset of the sample: CD45RA-negative fraction. These receptors all come from a man between 18 and 29 years old in good health. Some clones in this sample may be carry-over from other donors' samples.

This chain uses TRBV5-1 with TRBJ1-2; D ambiguous. Trimming removed 0 bases at V and 4 bases at J, with 13 bases between. The germline gives CDR1 SGHRS, CDR2 YFSETQ. This CDR3 has 15 amino acids. CDR3 DNA sequence: TGCGCCAGCAGCTTGGCCGAAGGGAGTGTCTATGGCTACACCTTC. The encoded protein is CASSLAEGSVYGYTF.

In regard to this clone: A far larger clone lies a single base away; this is likely a read error. The sample carries other DNA sequences with the same CDR3. This chain links TRBV16 with TRBJ1-2; no firm D call. The germline CDR1 and CDR2 sequences are KGHSY and FQNENV. This CDR3 is 14 amino acids long. V was pared by 0 bases and J by 7 bases, with 12 bases between. The CDR3 loop reads CASSQSKGVFGYTF. CDR3 bases: TGTGCCAGCAGCCAATCGAAAGGAGTGTTTGGCTACACCTTC. Variable domain in full (rest from reference TRBV16 and TRBJ1-2): GEEVAQTPKHLVRGEGQKAKLYCAPIKGHSYVFWYQQVLKNEFKFLISFQNENVFDETGMPKERFSAKCLPNSPCSLEIQATKLEDSAVYFCASSQSKGVFGYTFGSGTRLTVV.

This sequence joins TRBV11-3 and TRBJ2-2, with D unclear. The CDR3 contains 11 residues. Germline V CDR1 and CDR2: SGHNT, YENEEA. Trimming stripped 3 bases from V and 6 bases from J, with 2 bases between. CDR3 DNA: TGTGCCAGCAGCTTGGCCGGGGAGCTGTTTTTT. Residues: CASSLAGELFF.

The CDR3 DNA reads as TGTGCCAGCAGTTTCCCGGGACGGAAAAATCAGCCCCAGCATTTT. This encodes CASSFPGRKNQPQHF. V usage is TRBV28 and J usage is TRBJ1-5; a weak D match, TRBD1 (5 bases). Trimming stripped 3 bases from V and 4 bases from J, with 13 bases between. The CDR3 consists of 15 residues. Germline assignment: CDR1 MDHEN and CDR2 SYDVKM.

The rearrangement joins TRBV4-1 to TRBJ2-1, with 8 bases lining up with TRBD2. The CDR3 runs to 15 residues. Germline V gives CDR1 MGHRA, CDR2 YSYEKL. After removal of 4 bases from V and 4 bases from J, the junction contained 6 bases not matched to a gene. CDR3 region: CASSRPVAGYNEQFF. In DNA form, the CDR3 reads TGCGCCAGCAGCCGACCAGTAGCGGGGTACAATGAGCAGTTCTTC.

J is TRBJ1-1 and V is TRBV7-2; D perhaps matches TRBD1 (6 bases). This CDR3 region has 17 residues. Looked up from germline, CDR1 is SGHTA and CDR2 is FQGNSA. Trimming removed 4 bases from V and 0 bases from J, with 18 bases in between. The CDR3 DNA is TGTGCCAGCAGCTCTGAATTTGGACAGCCAATGAACACTGAAGCTTTCTTT. Translated: CASSSEFGQPMNTEAFF.

This clone has a handful of counts. The rearrangement uses TRBV7-9 and TRBJ1-1; D remains ambiguous. The germline CDR1 and CDR2 sequences are SEHNR and FQNEAQ (reference sequence). V lost 5 bases to trimming and J lost 8 bases, with 12 bases between them. The length of the CDR3 is 12 residues. CDR3 nucleotide sequence: TGTGCCAGCAGCCCTCCGGAAGGAGAAGCTTTCTTT. This translates into CASSPPEGEAFF. Variable domain in full (rest from reference TRBV7-9 and TRBJ1-1): DTGVSQNPRHKITKRGQNVTFRCDPISEHNRLYWYRQTLGQGPEFLTYFQNEAQLEKSRLLSDRFSAERPKGSFSTLEIQRTEQGDSAMYLCASSPPEGEAFFGQGTRLTVV.

The gene calls are TRBV7-9 and TRBJ2-7; D uncertain. V was pared by 4 bases and J by 6 bases, with 10 bases between. The length of the CDR3 is 12 residues. The germline gives CDR1 SEHNR, CDR2 FQNEAQ (reference sequence). The CDR3 is CASSSAPLEQYF. The CDR3 bases are TGTGCCAGCAGCTCGGCCCCCCTCGAGCAGTACTTC. Using reference TRBV7-9 and TRBJ2-7 for the parts outside the CDR3, the full variable domain is DTGVSQNPRHKITKRGQNVTFRCDPISEHNRLYWYRQTLGQGPEFLTYFQNEAQLEKSRLLSDRFSAERPKGSFSTLEIQRTEQGDSAMYLCASSSAPLEQYFGPGTRLTVT.

The chain has TRBV5-6 and TRBJ2-7; D unclear. V was trimmed by 2 bases and J by 1 base, leaving 13 bases between them. CDR1 is SGHDT and CDR2 is YYEEEE in the germline V gene. CDR3 length: 15 amino acids. DNA of the CDR3: TGTGCCAGCAGCTTCTTGGGATCCCTATCCTACGAGCAGTACTTC. Its translation: CASSFLGSLSYEQYF.

The chain carries TRBV28 and TRBJ1-5; TRBD1 agrees at 7 bases. From germline, CDR1 is MDHEN and CDR2 SYDVKM. With V trimmed by 7 bases and J by 7 bases, 10 bases remained unmatched. The CDR3 is made up of 14 amino acids. The CDR3, as DNA: TGTGCCAGCATCCAAGTCCGGGACAGACAGCCCCAGCATTTT. This codes for CASIQVRDRQPQHF.

This clone came up once. The rearrangement uses TRBV7-2 and TRBJ1-3; D gene ambiguous. The CDR3 sequence is 13 residues long. Looked up from germline, CDR1 is SGHTA and CDR2 is FQGNSA. Trimming removed 2 bases from V and 8 bases from J, with 10 bases in between. The CDR3 sequence is CASSLRVRDTIYF. CDR3 coding DNA: TGTGCCAGCAGCTTACGAGTTCGGGACACCATATATTTT.

This chain joins TRBV28 and TRBJ1-2; 7 nucleotides line up with TRBD1. The V segment lost 4 bases and the J segment 8 bases; nucleotides outside the gene matches: 10. CDR1 and CDR2 (germline): MDHEN, SYDVKM. The CDR3 runs 14 residues. The CDR3 coding sequence is TGTGCCAGCAGTTCCGATCCTCGGACAGGCGGCTACACCTTC. Translated, it gives CASSSDPRTGGYTF.

This clone was recorded only once. Other DNA variants within this sample encode the same CDR3. The chain carries TRBV18 and TRBJ2-7; D not certain. Germline V gene data show CDR1 as KGHSH and CDR2 as LQKENI. Trimming left V 3 bases short and J 1 base short, with 4 bases between. The CDR3 contains 12 residues. CDR3 amino acids: CASSPRSYEQYF. CDR3 sequence (DNA): TGTGCCAGCTCACCCAGGTCCTACGAGCAGTACTTC.

The rearrangement joins TRBV6-5 to TRBJ2-6; the D gene could be TRBD1 or TRBD2 (6 bases each). Germline CDR1 reads MNHEY; CDR2 reads SVGAGI. CDR3 size: 16 residues. Trimming pared 1 base from V and 4 bases from J, leaving 11 bases between. The CDR3 region is CASSYYRDWGANVLTF. For the CDR3, the DNA is TGTGCCAGCAGTTACTACAGGGACTGGGGGGCCAACGTCCTGACTTTC.

Comments on this clone: This sample also contains other DNA sequences that code for the same CDR3. The V call is TRBV30, the J call TRBJ1-5; D gene unclear. Germline loops: CDR1 GTSNPN, CDR2 SVGIG (reference sequence). V was clipped by 4 bases and J by 0 bases, with 7 bases between them. The CDR3 extends over 13 amino acids. CDR3 DNA: TGTGCCTGGAATGGAGATAGCAATCAGCCCCAGCATTTT. It specifies CAWNGDSNQPQHF.

In its sample, this clone was seen a few times. The chain has TRBV11-3 and TRBJ1-1; D call uncertain. Germline CDR1 reads SGHNT; CDR2 reads YENEEA. The CDR3 runs to 13 residues. V was pared by 4 bases and J by 3 bases, with 9 bases between. CDR3: CASSSVSDTEAFF. The CDR3 DNA is TGTGCCAGCAGCTCCGTTTCCGACACTGAAGCTTTCTTT.

The chain recombines TRBV18 with TRBJ1-4; D is unresolved. Germline V gene lookup returns CDR1 KGHSH and CDR2 LQKENI. V was pared by 5 bases and J by 8 bases, with 9 bases between. The CDR3 consists of 12 residues. Here the CDR3 DNA reads TGTGCCAGCTCAACGGGCGGGGAAAAACTGTTTTTT. It encodes CASSTGGEKLFF.

V and J are TRBV7-2 and TRBJ2-5, with TRBD1 as a possible D gene (5 bases). V lost 1 base, J lost 9 bases, and 18 bases lay in between. The length of the CDR3 is 15 residues. The V gene's germline CDR1 is SGHTA and CDR2 FQGNSA. The CDR3 protein is CASSLVAVGLGAQYF. The CDR3 nucleotides are TGTGCCAGCAGCTTAGTTGCGGTGGGGTTAGGGGCCCAGTACTTC.

V and J are TRBV5-1 and TRBJ2-5; 9 bases match TRBD1. This CDR3 has 16 residues. V shed 0 bases, J shed 5 bases, and the junction held 8 bases outside the gene matches. Germline V gene data show CDR1 as SGHRS and CDR2 as YFSETQ. CDR3 region: CASSLAGGTGSETQYF. CDR3 DNA: TGCGCCAGCAGCTTGGCAGGAGGGACAGGGTCGGAGACCCAGTACTTC.

With respect to this clone: This clone may be a read error of a much larger clone one base away. V usage is TRBV6-1 and J usage is TRBJ2-7, with D possibly being TRBD1 (6 bases). Germline V gives CDR1 MNHNS, CDR2 SASEGT. Between the trimmed V and J ends, which lost 4 bases and 4 bases, there was a span of 8 bases. CDR3 length: 12 residues. This CDR3 reads CASSGDTYEQYF. CDR3 nucleotide sequence: TGTGCCAGCAGTGGGGACACTTACGAGCAGTACTTC.

The chain joins TRBV27 to TRBJ2-7; D is uncertain. Germline V gene sequence: CDR1 MNHEY, CDR2 SMNVEV (reference sequence). V was shortened by 3 bases and J by 3 bases, with 15 bases between the two germline ends. The CDR3 has 15 amino acids. CDR3 sequence reads: CASSLRPLVNYEQYF. The CDR3 nucleotides read TGTGCCAGCAGTTTGCGGCCGTTGGTCAACTACGAGCAGTACTTC.